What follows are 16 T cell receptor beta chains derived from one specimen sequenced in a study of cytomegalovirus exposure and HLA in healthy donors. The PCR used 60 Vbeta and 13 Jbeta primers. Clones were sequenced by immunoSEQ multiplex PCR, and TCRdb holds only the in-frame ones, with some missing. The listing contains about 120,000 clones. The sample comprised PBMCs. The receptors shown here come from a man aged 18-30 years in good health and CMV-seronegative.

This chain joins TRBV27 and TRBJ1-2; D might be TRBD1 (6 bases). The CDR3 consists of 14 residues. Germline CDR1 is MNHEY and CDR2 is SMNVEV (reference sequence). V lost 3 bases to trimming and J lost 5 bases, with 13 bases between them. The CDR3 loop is CASSFSMDSYGYTF. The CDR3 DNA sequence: TGTGCCAGCAGTTTTTCTATGGACAGTTATGGCTACACCTTC.

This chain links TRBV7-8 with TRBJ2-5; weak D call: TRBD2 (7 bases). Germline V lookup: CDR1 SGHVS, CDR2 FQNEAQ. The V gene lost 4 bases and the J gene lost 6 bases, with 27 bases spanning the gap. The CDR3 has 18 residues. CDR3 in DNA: TGTGCCAGCAGCTCCCGCAGCGGGGCGATGGAAAGGGGGAAGACCCAGTACTTC. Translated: CASSSRSGAMERGKTQYF.

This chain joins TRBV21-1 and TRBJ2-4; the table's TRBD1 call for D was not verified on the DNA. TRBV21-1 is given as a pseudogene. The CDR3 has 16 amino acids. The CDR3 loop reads CASSPSRDTTKNIQYF. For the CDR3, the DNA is TGTGCCAGCAGCCCGAGCCGGGACACAACGAAAAACATTCAGTACTTC.

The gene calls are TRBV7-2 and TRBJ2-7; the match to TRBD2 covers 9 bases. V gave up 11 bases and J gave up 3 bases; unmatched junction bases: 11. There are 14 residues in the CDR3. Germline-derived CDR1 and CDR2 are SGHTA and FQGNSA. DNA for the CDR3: TGTGCCTCTAGGTCTAGCGGGATATTCTACGAGCAGTACTTC. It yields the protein CASRSSGIFYEQYF.

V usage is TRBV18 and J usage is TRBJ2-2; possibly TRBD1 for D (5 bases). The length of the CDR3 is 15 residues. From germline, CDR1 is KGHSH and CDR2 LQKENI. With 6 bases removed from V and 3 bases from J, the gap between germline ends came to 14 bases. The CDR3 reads CASSPTGPDTGELFF. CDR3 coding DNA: TGTGCCAGCTCCCCCACAGGACCCGACACCGGGGAGCTGTTTTTT.

The CDR3 bases are TGTGCCAGCAGCTTAAATCCAACCGGGGAGCTGTTTTTT. Protein sequence: CASSLNPTGELFF. V usage is TRBV11-3 and J usage is TRBJ2-2; D gene unclear. CDR1 SGHNT and CDR2 YENEEA come from the germline V gene. This CDR3 spans 13 amino acids. Trimming removed 2 bases from V and 5 bases from J, with 6 bases in between.

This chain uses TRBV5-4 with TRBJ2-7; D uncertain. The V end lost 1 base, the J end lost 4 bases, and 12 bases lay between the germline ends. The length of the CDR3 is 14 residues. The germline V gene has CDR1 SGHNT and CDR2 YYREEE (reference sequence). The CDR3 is CASSLSRSTYEQYF. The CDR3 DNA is TGTGCCAGCAGCTTGAGCAGGTCTACTTACGAGCAGTACTTC. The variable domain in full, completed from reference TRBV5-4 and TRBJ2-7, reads ETGVTQSPTHLIKTRGQQVTLRCSSQSGHNTVSWYQQALGQGPQFIFQYYREEENGRGNFPPRFSGLQFPNYSSELNVNALELDDSALYLCASSLSRSTYEQYFGPGTRLTVT.

The CDR3 nucleotides read TGTGCCAGTAAGATGGACAGCTCCTACAATGAGCAGTTCTTC. Translated, it gives CASKMDSSYNEQFF. The V gene is TRBV19, the J gene TRBJ2-1, with a possible D match to TRBD1 (6 bases). The CDR3 is 14 residues long. V dropped 7 bases and J dropped 0 bases, with 10 bases sitting between them. Germline-derived CDR1 and CDR2 are LNHDA and SQIVND (reference sequence).

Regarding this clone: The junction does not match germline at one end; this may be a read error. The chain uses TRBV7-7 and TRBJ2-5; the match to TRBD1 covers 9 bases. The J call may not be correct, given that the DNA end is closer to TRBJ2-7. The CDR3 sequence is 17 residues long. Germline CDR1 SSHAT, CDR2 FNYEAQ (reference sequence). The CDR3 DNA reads TGTGCTAGCAGGTGCCGGGACAGGGAGTATACAGCCTACGAGCAGTACTTC. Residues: CASRCRDREYTAYEQYF.

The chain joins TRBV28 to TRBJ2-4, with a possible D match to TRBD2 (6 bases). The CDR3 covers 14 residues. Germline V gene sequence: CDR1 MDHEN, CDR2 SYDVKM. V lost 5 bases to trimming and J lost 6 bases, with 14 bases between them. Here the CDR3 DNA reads TGTGCCAGCAGTCCGCGGGGTGCGAGAAACATTCAGTACTTC. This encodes CASSPRGARNIQYF.

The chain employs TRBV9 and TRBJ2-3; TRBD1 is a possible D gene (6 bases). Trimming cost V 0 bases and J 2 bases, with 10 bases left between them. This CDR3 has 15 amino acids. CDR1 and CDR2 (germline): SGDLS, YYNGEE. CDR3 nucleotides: TGTGCCAGCAGCGTAGTAGAGGGGGTCACAGATACGCAGTATTTT. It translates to CASSVVEGVTDTQYF.

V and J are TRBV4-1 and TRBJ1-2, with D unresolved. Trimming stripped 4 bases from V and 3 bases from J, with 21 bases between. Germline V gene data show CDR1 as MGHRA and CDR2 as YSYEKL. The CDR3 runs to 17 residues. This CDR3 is CASSPKMEGLTHYGYTF. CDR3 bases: TGCGCCAGCAGCCCAAAGATGGAGGGCTTAACTCACTATGGCTACACCTTC.

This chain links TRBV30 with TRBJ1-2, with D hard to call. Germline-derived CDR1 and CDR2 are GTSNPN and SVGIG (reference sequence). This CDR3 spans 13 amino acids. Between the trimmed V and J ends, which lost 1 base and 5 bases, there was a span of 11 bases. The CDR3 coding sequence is TGTGCCTGGAGTGGCGGGCACGATTATGGCTACACCTTC. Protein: CAWSGGHDYGYTF.

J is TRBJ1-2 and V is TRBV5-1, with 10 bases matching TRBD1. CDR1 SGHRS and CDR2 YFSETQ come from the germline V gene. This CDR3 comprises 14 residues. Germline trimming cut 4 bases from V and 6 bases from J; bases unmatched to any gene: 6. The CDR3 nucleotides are TGCGCCAGCAGCGTAGACAGGGGGCGCGATGGCTACACCTTC. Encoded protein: CASSVDRGRDGYTF.

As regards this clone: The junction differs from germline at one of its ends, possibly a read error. CDR3 nucleotide sequence: TGTGCCAGCACCCAAAGGTTTCAGGCGGGGGGCTTC. This codes for CASTQRFQAGGF. This chain uses TRBV7-9 with TRBJ1-2, with D perhaps TRBD1 (5 bases). Germline CDR1 and CDR2: SEHNR and FQNEAQ (reference sequence). This CDR3 is 12 amino acids long.

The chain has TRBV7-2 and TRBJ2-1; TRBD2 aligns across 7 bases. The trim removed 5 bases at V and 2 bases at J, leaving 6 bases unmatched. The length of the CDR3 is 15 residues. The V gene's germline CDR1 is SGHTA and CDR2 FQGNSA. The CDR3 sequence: CASSPGRGAYNEQFF. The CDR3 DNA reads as TGTGCCAGCAGCCCCGGTCGGGGGGCCTACAATGAGCAGTTCTTC.